What follows is one TCR beta chain and its context. There are 16 residues in the CDR3. Germline trimming cut 6 bases from V and 6 bases from J; bases unmatched to any gene: 11. Germline V gives CDR1 ENHRY, CDR2 SYGVKD. The sample is drawn from a study of T cell responses to AZD1222 COVID-19 vaccine. TCRdb's copy holds only in-frame clones and misses some; the assay was immunoSEQ multiplex PCR. The sample has around 80,000 clones, 70% to 90% seen once; the top ten hold about 11%. V usage is TRBV10-3 and J usage is TRBJ2-2, with TRBD2 matching over 9 bases. The specimen comprised peripheral blood, sampled on day 0 of AZD1222 vaccination. The TCR comes from an adult in good health. The CDR3 region is CAIRDLARGGAGELFF. CDR3 nucleotide sequence: TGTGCCATCAGGGACCTCGCGCGGGGGGGTGCCGGGGAGCTGTTTTTT.